The 13 T cell receptor beta chains reported below all come from one sample, sequenced in a study of shared clonotypes between healthy human individuals (TCRdb year 2020). The library was made by the immunoSEQ multiplex PCR assay. The clones in this table, taken by TCRdb from immuneACCESS, are in-frame only. Not every clone is retained; where verified, under half of the shortfall comes from an unresolved V gene, and the cause of the rest is unknown. The sample includes some 660,000 clones, with about three quarters observed a single time. The ten largest clones represent 1.5% to 2% of the sample. Sequenced material: memory CD4+ T cells sorted from blood. The cell subset or site label corresponds to: CD45RA-negative fraction. These receptor sequences come from a young woman in good health.

The rearrangement uses TRBV6-6 and TRBJ2-7, with 10 bases that match TRBD2. Trimming at V came to 7 bases and at J to 6 bases, leaving 9 bases not matched to a gene. This CDR3 is 14 amino acids long. Germline CDR1 MNHNY, CDR2 SVGAGI (reference sequence). CDR3 nucleotides: TGTGCCAGCAAAATAGCGGGAGGCGCCGGCGAGCAGTACTTC. It encodes CASKIAGGAGEQYF.

This sequence joins TRBV11-2 and TRBJ1-1, with D maybe TRBD1 (6 bases). Trimming took off 1 base at V and 4 bases at J, with 16 bases between the two ends. Looked up from germline, CDR1 is SGHAT and CDR2 is FQNNGV. The CDR3 runs to 16 residues. The CDR3 DNA sequence: TGTGCCAGCAGCTTAGGGTGGGGGCCCTCCTCCACTGAAGCTTTCTTT. Translation: CASSLGWGPSSTEAFF.

This clone was observed at least ten times. V usage is TRBV5-1 and J usage is TRBJ2-7; 9 bases line up with TRBD2. This CDR3 spans 18 amino acids. V dropped 0 bases and J dropped 4; count of bases not matched to a gene: 14. Germline CDR1 is SGHRS and CDR2 is YFSETQ. The CDR3 nucleotides read TGCGCCAGCAGCTTGGCCCTTAGCGGGAGACCCCCGCGGTACGAGCAGTACTTC. Translating it yields CASSLALSGRPPRYEQYF.

In its sample, this clone was seen many times. This rearrangement joins TRBV2 to TRBJ2-2; the match to TRBD1 covers 7 bases. After removal of 8 bases from V and 4 bases from J, the junction contained 7 bases not matched to a gene. The CDR3 runs to 14 residues. Germline V gene sequence: CDR1 SNHLY, CDR2 FYNNEI. In DNA form, the CDR3 reads TGTGCCAGCGTACCAACAGGGGTCACCGGGGAGCTGTTTTTT. Its translation is CASVPTGVTGELFF.

The J gene is TRBJ1-2, the V gene TRBV29-1, with D unresolved. With 4 bases removed from V and 8 bases from J, the gap between germline ends came to 8 bases. Germline V gives CDR1 SQVTM, CDR2 ANQGSEA. The CDR3 extends over 10 amino acids. CDR3: CSVADSGYTF. For the CDR3, the DNA is TGCAGCGTTGCGGATTCCGGCTACACCTTC. The entire variable domain, with the rest obtained from reference TRBV29-1 and TRBJ1-2, is as follows: SAVISQKPSRDICQRGTSLTIQCQVDSQVTMMFWYRQQPGQSLTLIATANQGSEATYESGFVIDKFPISRPNLTFSTLTVSNMSPEDSSIYLCSVADSGYTFGSGTRLTVV.

This clone appeared a few times. V gene TRBV27 combines with J gene TRBJ2-1; tentatively, D is TRBD2 (6 bases). Trimming removed 3 bases from V and 14 bases from J, with 17 bases in between. The CDR3 loop spans 13 amino acids. Looked up from germline, CDR1 is MNHEY and CDR2 is SMNVEV (reference sequence). The chain's CDR3 is CASSLTEDYIKFF. Written as DNA, the CDR3 is TGTGCCAGCAGTTTGACCGAGGACTATATTAAGTTCTTC.

The chain links TRBV7-2 to TRBJ1-3; a weak D match, TRBD1 (6 bases). V lost 2 bases and J lost 1, with 9 bases in between. Germline CDR1 and CDR2: SGHTA and FQGNSA. The CDR3 is made up of 15 amino acids. The CDR3 DNA follows: TGTGCCAGCAGCTTACAGGGGTCATCTGGAAACACCATATATTTT. Translated: CASSLQGSSGNTIYF. Variable domain in full (rest from reference TRBV7-2 and TRBJ1-3): GAGVSQSPSNKVTEKGKDVELRCDPISGHTALYWYRQSLGQGLEFLIYFQGNSAPDKSGLPSDRFSAERTGGSVSTLTIQRTQQEDSAVYLCASSLQGSSGNTIYFGEGSWLTVV.

The chain combines TRBV6-6 with TRBJ2-7; unclear D gene. Deletions cut 6 bases from V and 0 bases from J, with 12 bases between. The CDR3 loop spans 14 amino acids. CDR1 is MNHNY and CDR2 is SVGAGI in the germline V gene (reference sequence). DNA of the CDR3: TGTGCCAGCAGCGTGGACCTGAACTCCTACGAGCAGTACTTC. This encodes CASSVDLNSYEQYF.

The CDR3 reads CASAPGRYRTDTQYF. CDR3 DNA: TGTGCCAGTGCACCTGGGCGGTATCGCACAGATACGCAGTATTTT. This chain uses TRBV19 with TRBJ2-3; no reliable D call. The CDR3 length is 15 residues. With 8 bases removed from V and 1 base from J, the gap between germline ends came to 16 bases. The germline gives CDR1 LNHDA, CDR2 SQIVND (reference sequence).

The chain is built from TRBV5-1 and TRBJ2-5; D is undetermined. This CDR3 comprises 15 residues. Germline V gene data show CDR1 as SGHRS and CDR2 as YFSETQ. With 1 base removed from V and 5 bases from J, the gap between germline ends came to 15 bases. The CDR3 reads CASSLFGQAAETQYF. The CDR3 bases are TGCGCCAGCAGCTTGTTTGGTCAGGCGGCGGAGACCCAGTACTTC.

V and J are TRBV28 and TRBJ1-5, with D possibly being TRBD1 (6 bases). Trimming cost V 6 bases and J 7 bases, with 19 bases left between them. Germline V lookup: CDR1 MDHEN, CDR2 SYDVKM. The CDR3 runs 15 residues. The CDR3 is CASSLGTPSGQPQHF. CDR3 nucleotides: TGTGCCAGCAGCCTAGGGACACCCTCGGGGCAGCCCCAGCATTTT.

This rearrangement joins TRBV11-2 to TRBJ2-2, with 9 bases aligning to TRBD2. There are 17 residues in the CDR3. Germline trimming cut 5 bases from V and 1 base from J; bases unmatched to any gene: 8. Germline V lookup: CDR1 SGHAT, CDR2 FQNNGV. The DNA for the CDR3 is TGTGCCAGCAGCCCGGTCAGCGGGAGGTGGAACACCGGGGAGCTGTTTTTT. It specifies CASSPVSGRWNTGELFF.

V usage is TRBV5-1 and J usage is TRBJ1-5, with a possible D match to TRBD1 (5 bases). V gave up 4 bases and J gave up 0 bases, with 11 bases separating them. Germline values: CDR1 SGHRS, CDR2 YFSETQ. The CDR3 has 15 amino acids. The CDR3 sequence: CASSPDGGSNQPQHF. The CDR3 nucleotides are TGCGCCAGCAGCCCAGACGGGGGTAGCAATCAGCCCCAGCATTTT.